This T cell receptor beta chain was retrieved from a study of T-cell memory formation after mild COVID-19 (dated by TCRdb to the early 2020s). Some background on the complete study: TCR sequence clusters from the two donors were found to be largely donor specific. Longitudinal TCRalpha and TCRbeta repertoire sequencing tracked T-cell clones expanding and contracting after mild COVID-19 in a couple of donors. The cohort comprised two young, previously healthy adult volunteers, one female and one male.

At the junction V is shortened by 0 bases and J by 2 bases, with 10 bases in between. The CDR3 sequence holds 15 residues, the cysteine and phenylalanine included. Only the CDR3 DNA stays, 45 bases, in frame from base 1. The CDR1 and CDR2 encoded by the germline V gene are LGHNA and YSLEER. This clonotype has only one observation. Its antigen is not yet known. No much larger clonotype is one base removed from it; base qualities were not supplied. Weak support is all one read offers. Sequencing was performed on an Illumina NovaSeq 6000. Using 5'RACE with constant-segment primers, TCRalpha and TCRbeta cDNA libraries were constructed, with sample barcodes and unique molecular identifiers added in the process. RNA was extracted from every sample with Trizol reagent. Library amplification was performed in two PCR steps, and a second sample barcode and Illumina TruSeq adapters were introduced in the second step. The libraries were sequenced on an Illumina NovaSeq using 2 x 150 bp paired-end reads. Per the authors' processing: Demultiplexing of reads and collapsing into UMI-guided consensus sequences were performed with migec v1.2.7. With mixcr v2.1.11, UMI consensuses were aligned to TRA and TRB V and J templates and assembled into clonotypes. A clonotype was counted as expanded or contracted only when both edgeR and NoisET called the clonotype significant, with the noise models trained on biological replicates. For edgeR calls, a false discovery rate-adjusted p below 0.01 and a log2 fold-change threshold of 1 were applied. PCA with hierarchical clustering of max-normalized trajectories of the 1000 most abundant clonotypes was used as exploratory dynamics analysis. Separately sequenced CD4+ and CD8+ repertoires were used to assign a CD4 or CD8 phenotype to each responding clone. TCRdb reworked the public reads: Q25 trimming with fastp, MiXCR clone assembly, productive beta chains retained. A single entry per CDR3 protein holds the most common genes and DNA from its merged rows. TCRdb, not the authors, supplied the V and J calls. This sample comprises about 410,000 distinct CDR3 sequences, 20% to 25% of them detected only once. Under 15% of the sample is held by the ten biggest clonotypes.

Ficoll-Paque density gradient centrifugation was the method used to isolate PBMCs. Overall results and qualifications from the work: Only two mild cases were covered by the study, and larger cohorts that include severe cases with pre-infection samples were considered necessary. Clones that contracted from day 15 to 85 showed balanced CD4/CD8 phenotypes, whereas a second wave of clones that expanded from day 15 to 37 leaned towards CD4+. Contracting CD4+ clones turned up mainly in the CM and EM memory subsets, whereas EMRA was where CD8+ clones were enriched. SARS-CoV-2 specificity of the second-wave clones peaking on day 37 was not confirmed. Some responding clones were detected in pre-infection memory, suggesting pre-existing cross-reactive memory T cells joined the SARS-CoV-2 response.

The specimen was PBMCs or a T cell subset sorted from them (not recorded which). The rearranged segments are TRBV4-3 and TRBJ1-2; the D gene is perhaps TRBD1, from 5 matching bases. The receptor's source is an adult woman who had mild COVID-19 (a few samples of this study predate the infection). The sample titles of this study are shuffled in the database, so cell type and time point are left out; the donor was told from shared clones. The CDR3 sequence is CASSQDGAGNYGYTF. The DNA sequence is given as TGCGCCAGCAGCCAAGATGGGGCAGGGAACTATGGCTACACCTTC.